This TCR beta chain was retrieved from a study of cytomegalovirus exposure and HLA in healthy donors. The CDR3 runs 19 residues. Primers included in the PCR were 60 Vbeta and 13 Jbeta primers. The method was immunoSEQ multiplex PCR; TCRdb's version includes in-frame clones alone and lacks a portion of them. The table has 70,000 to 100,000 clones, 67% seen once. The specimen sequenced was PBMCs. The TCR was taken from a woman aged 50 to 60 in good health and CMV-seropositive. This chain uses TRBV21-1 with TRBJ1-6; TRBD1 is the table's D call, not checked against the DNA. TRBV21-1 is listed as a pseudogene. DNA for the CDR3: TGTGCCAGCAGCAAAGAGGCGGGGGACAGGGATCATCGTGATTCACCCCTCCACTTT. The encoded protein is CASSKEAGDRDHRDSPLHF.